These 26 T cell receptor beta chains were sequenced from one sample in a study of graft-versus-host responses after intestinal transplantation. Assay: immunoSEQ multiplex PCR; the TCRdb copy retains only in-frame clones and omits some. Of about 82,000 clones detected, about 91% appear once; the ten largest clones hold under 0.4%. No antigens are known for them. The specimen was unstimulated CD4+ T cells sorted from spleen or lymph node cells, collected before transplant. The receptors shown here come from a human donor who was the organ donor for an intestinal transplant.

V and J are TRBV7-9 and TRBJ2-1; 10 nucleotides agree with TRBD2. The CDR3 has 14 residues. The trim removed 2 bases at V and 10 bases at J, leaving 5 bases unmatched. CDR1 is SEHNR and CDR2 is FQNEAQ in the germline V gene (reference sequence). CDR3 nucleotide sequence: TGTGCCAGCAGCTTACAAGCTAGCGGGGGAGAGCAGTTCTTC. This sequence encodes CASSLQASGGEQFF.

The chain employs TRBV19 and TRBJ2-3, with TRBD2 matching over 12 bases. With 5 bases clipped from V and 2 bases from J, the junction kept 5 bases outside the gene matches. CDR1 and CDR2 (germline): LNHDA, SQIVND (reference sequence). The CDR3 consists of 16 residues. The CDR3, as DNA: TGTGCCAGTAGTGAGACTAGCGGGGGTCTCACAGATACGCAGTATTTT. It specifies CASSETSGGLTDTQYF.

The chain recombines TRBV2 with TRBJ1-2, with 8 bases identical to TRBD1. V shed 11 bases, J shed 9 bases, and the junction held 14 bases outside the gene matches. The CDR3 contains 13 residues. Germline lookup yields CDR1 SNHLY and CDR2 FYNNEI. The CDR3 DNA sequence: TGTGCCGGAGAGGACAGGGTTCCTATTAGCTACACCTTC. This gives the protein CAGEDRVPISYTF.

This clone was counted once. The CDR3 loop reads CASSLAQEGLADTQYF. CDR3 sequence (DNA): TGCGCCAGCAGCTTGGCCCAGGAGGGGTTAGCAGATACGCAGTATTTT. The chain joins TRBV5-1 to TRBJ2-3; a possible D gene is TRBD2 (6 bases). V shed 0 bases and J shed 4 bases, with 15 bases lying between them. Germline V CDR1 and CDR2: SGHRS, YFSETQ. The CDR3 extends over 16 amino acids.

V gene TRBV19 combines with J gene TRBJ2-2, with 12 bases aligning to TRBD1. Per the germline V gene, CDR1 is LNHDA and CDR2 is SQIVND (reference sequence). CDR3 length: 16 amino acids. The ends lost 4 bases at V and 4 bases at J; junction bases unmatched: 4. CDR3 in DNA: TGTGCCAGTAGTAACCGGGACAGGGGGCGCACCGGGGAGCTGTTTTTT. This gives the protein CASSNRDRGRTGELFF.

The V gene is TRBV11-2, the J gene TRBJ1-3; 9 nucleotides line up with TRBD1. CDR1 and CDR2 (germline): SGHAT, FQNNGV. With V trimmed by 5 bases and J by 0 bases, 5 bases remained unmatched. CDR3 length equals 16 residues. The CDR3 region is CASSPGQGDSGNTIYF. The CDR3 DNA is TGTGCCAGCAGCCCGGGACAGGGAGACTCTGGAAACACCATATATTTT.

The gene calls are TRBV5-4 and TRBJ2-5, with 7 bases identical to TRBD2. CDR1 is SGHNT and CDR2 is YYREEE in the germline V gene (reference sequence). J gave up 2 bases and V 0 bases, and 4 bases lay outside the gene matches. The CDR3 has 15 amino acids. CDR3 DNA sequence: TGTGCCAGCAGCTTGGCCCTAGCGGAGCAAGAGACCCAGTACTTC. Amino acid sequence: CASSLALAEQETQYF. The full variable domain, in which reference TRBV5-4 and TRBJ2-5 provide the parts outside the CDR3, is ETGVTQSPTHLIKTRGQQVTLRCSSQSGHNTVSWYQQALGQGPQFIFQYYREEENGRGNFPPRFSGLQFPNYSSELNVNALELDDSALYLCASSLALAEQETQYFGPGTRLLVL.

This clone occurred a few times. This chain uses TRBV6-6 with TRBJ2-7; 12 bases align to TRBD2. The CDR3 has 16 amino acids. CDR1 and CDR2 (germline): MNHNY, SVGAGI (reference sequence). Germline trimming cut 2 bases from V and 2 bases from J; bases unmatched to any gene: 4. The CDR3 coding sequence is TGTGCCAGCAGTTACCGACTAGCGGGGGCCGCCTACGAGCAGTACTTC. This sequence encodes CASSYRLAGAAYEQYF.

This rearrangement joins TRBV7-3 to TRBJ2-1; 8 bases are shared with TRBD2. The CDR3 extends over 14 amino acids. Germline V gene lookup returns CDR1 SGHTA and CDR2 FQGTGA. V was pared by 4 bases and J by 7 bases, with 6 bases of the junction left unmatched. As DNA, the CDR3 is TGTGCCAGCAGCTCCCAAGGCGGGAGGAATGAGCAGTTCTTC. Translated, it gives CASSSQGGRNEQFF.

This clone was found once. The V call is TRBV7-8, the J call TRBJ1-5; D is possibly TRBD1 (5 bases). This CDR3 is 16 amino acids long. The V gene lost 0 bases and the J gene lost 0 bases, with 9 bases spanning the gap. Germline CDR1 and CDR2: SGHVS and FQNEAQ. CDR3 amino acids: CASSLARDYSNQPQHF. In nucleotides, the CDR3 is TGTGCCAGCAGCTTAGCCCGGGACTATAGCAATCAGCCCCAGCATTTT.

The gene calls are TRBV11-2 and TRBJ2-2; 8 nucleotides line up with TRBD2. Germline assignment: CDR1 SGHAT and CDR2 FQNNGV. CDR3 length: 16 amino acids. The J segment lost 4 bases and the V segment lost 7 bases, leaving 11 bases of the junction unmatched. The CDR3 nucleotides are TGTGCCAGCACCGGGGGGAGCGGGAGAATCACCGGGGAGCTGTTTTTT. It codes for CASTGGSGRITGELFF.

The V and J genes are TRBV11-3 and TRBJ2-3, with a weak D call TRBD2 (7 bases). Germline CDR1 SGHNT, CDR2 YENEEA. This CDR3 has 12 amino acids. Trimming removed 3 bases from V and 12 bases from J, with 13 bases in between. This chain's CDR3 is CASSLRGGGQYF. For the CDR3, the DNA is TGTGCCAGCAGCTTGAGAGGGGGGGGACAGTATTTT.

J is TRBJ1-3 and V is TRBV5-4; 11 nucleotides match TRBD1. V shed 2 bases and J 2 bases; nucleotides not matched to a gene: 3. The CDR3 has 16 amino acids. The germline V gene encodes CDR1 SGHNT and CDR2 YYREEE (reference sequence). CDR3 region: CASSLAGQGAGNTIYF. In DNA, the CDR3 is TGTGCCAGCAGCTTAGCGGGACAGGGGGCTGGAAACACCATATATTTT.

V and J are TRBV11-2 and TRBJ2-6; D possibly corresponds to TRBD2 (6 bases). Trimming took 5 bases from V and 0 from J, leaving 14 bases between them. The CDR3 runs 17 residues. CDR1 and CDR2 (germline): SGHAT, FQNNGV. The CDR3 DNA reads as TGTGCCAGCAGCCGTAGCGGTACCATCTCTGGGGCCAACGTCCTGACTTTC. Its translation: CASSRSGTISGANVLTF.

The V gene is TRBV11-3, the J gene TRBJ2-2, with TRBD1 identical over 8 bases. Germline CDR1 reads SGHNT; CDR2 reads YENEEA. The CDR3 runs to 15 residues. V was pared by 3 bases and J by 5 bases, with 5 bases of the junction left unmatched. The CDR3: CASSFRTGRTGELFF. In nucleotides, the CDR3 is TGTGCCAGCAGCTTCAGGACAGGGCGGACCGGGGAGCTGTTTTTT.

The V call is TRBV30, the J call TRBJ1-5; D is unclear. The CDR3 is 14 amino acids. V lost 0 bases, J lost 2 bases, and 8 bases lay in between. Germline assignment: CDR1 GTSNPN and CDR2 SVGIG (reference sequence). CDR3 DNA: TGTGCCTGGAGTGTACTTCTCGGCAATCAGCCCCAGCATTTT. This sequence encodes CAWSVLLGNQPQHF. The full variable domain, rest sourced from reference TRBV30 and TRBJ1-5, is SQTIHQWPATLVQPVGSPLSLECTVEGTSNPNLYWYRQAAGRGLQLLFYSVGIGQISSEVPQNLSASRPQDRQFILSSKKLLLSDSGFYLCAWSVLLGNQPQHFGDGTRLSIL.

This clone has just one count. The chain employs TRBV28 and TRBJ2-7; 8 nucleotides match TRBD1. J lost 2 bases, V lost 2 bases, and 8 bases had no gene match. This CDR3 region has 16 residues. The germline CDR1 and CDR2 sequences are MDHEN and SYDVKM. CDR3 sequence (DNA): TGTGCCAGCAGTTTAAACTCTGGGACAGGAGCCTACGAGCAGTACTTC. This gives the protein CASSLNSGTGAYEQYF.

This rearrangement joins TRBV14 to TRBJ2-3; D is perhaps TRBD2 (5 bases). CDR3 length: 16 amino acids. CDR1 and CDR2 from the germline V gene are SGHDN and FVKESK. The V end was cut by 0 bases, the J end by 2 bases, with 12 bases between. In DNA, the CDR3 is TGTGCCAGCAGCCAAGATAGTTGGAGGCTCACAGATACGCAGTATTTT. Protein product: CASSQDSWRLTDTQYF.

The chain links TRBV28 to TRBJ2-7, with a weak D call TRBD2 (6 bases). This CDR3 has 14 amino acids. From germline, CDR1 is MDHEN and CDR2 SYDVKM. Trimming took 4 bases from V and 6 from J, leaving 16 bases between them. The CDR3: CASSWVKRAPEQYF. CDR3 sequence (DNA): TGTGCCAGCAGTTGGGTCAAGCGGGCACCCGAGCAGTACTTC.

The chain is built from TRBV7-9 and TRBJ1-1; 8 bases align to TRBD1. Losses at the gene ends were 4 bases for V and 4 bases for J; bases not matched to a gene: 2. The CDR3 length is 13 residues. Germline-derived CDR1 and CDR2 are SEHNR and FQNEAQ (reference sequence). The CDR3 sequence is CASSWTGITEAFF. In DNA, the CDR3 is TGTGCCAGCAGCTGGACAGGGATCACTGAAGCTTTCTTT.

V and J are TRBV7-9 and TRBJ2-1; no definite D call. The V and J ends lost 1 base and 8 bases respectively, with 3 bases between them. CDR3 length: 11 residues. The germline V gene encodes CDR1 SEHNR and CDR2 FQNEAQ (reference sequence). This chain's CDR3 is CASSLGDEQFF. CDR3 coding DNA: TGTGCCAGCAGCTTAGGCGATGAGCAGTTCTTC. Supplemented by reference TRBV7-9 and TRBJ2-1, the full variable domain reads DTGVSQNPRHKITKRGQNVTFRCDPISEHNRLYWYRQTLGQGPEFLTYFQNEAQLEKSRLLSDRFSAERPKGSFSTLEIQRTEQGDSAMYLCASSLGDEQFFGPGTRLTVL.

The chain couples TRBV2 to TRBJ1-5, with 7 bases aligning to TRBD1. V lost 4 bases, J lost 7 bases, and 13 bases stayed unmatched. Germline V gene data show CDR1 as SNHLY and CDR2 as FYNNEI. This CDR3 has 16 amino acids. This chain's CDR3 is CASSAQQGRVGQPQHF. DNA for the CDR3: TGTGCCAGCAGTGCTCAACAGGGGAGAGTGGGGCAGCCCCAGCATTTT.

The chain recombines TRBV7-3 with TRBJ2-2; D ambiguous. Trimming pared 1 base from V and 6 bases from J, leaving 6 bases between. In germline, CDR1 is SGHTA, CDR2 FQGTGA. CDR3 length: 13 amino acids. This CDR3 reads CASSLSVAGELFF. CDR3 DNA sequence: TGTGCCAGCAGCTTAAGCGTAGCCGGGGAGCTGTTTTTT.

The V call is TRBV7-2, the J call TRBJ2-1, with 11 bases that match TRBD2. Germline CDR1 SGHTA, CDR2 FQGNSA. The CDR3 extends over 17 amino acids. The junction had 8 bases not matched to a gene; V was cut back by 0 bases and J by 7 bases. The CDR3 DNA reads TGTGCCAGCAGCTTAGCGCTAACTAGCGGGAGTTGGAATGAGCAGTTCTTC. This sequence encodes CASSLALTSGSWNEQFF.

The rearrangement joins TRBV19 to TRBJ2-3, with D tentatively TRBD1 (5 bases). CDR1 LNHDA and CDR2 SQIVND come from the germline V gene (reference sequence). The CDR3 contains 16 residues. The V and J ends lost 5 bases and 6 bases respectively, with 21 bases between them. The CDR3 loop is CASSWSGRASVDTQYF. The CDR3 bases are TGTGCCAGTAGTTGGTCGGGCAGGGCGTCGGTGGATACGCAGTATTTT.

The genes are TRBV2 and TRBJ2-5, with 10 bases matching TRBD2. The DNA end favors TRBJ2-7, so the J call may be wrong. Germline V gives CDR1 SNHLY, CDR2 FYNNEI. This CDR3 is 19 amino acids long. The CDR3 reads CASKRAIGLRTSGSYEQYF. The CDR3 bases are TGTGCCAGCAAAAGGGCGATCGGGCTAAGGACTAGCGGCTCCTACGAGCAGTACTTC.